This is a list of T cell receptor beta chains from one sample in a study of cytomegalovirus exposure and HLA in healthy donors. The method was immunoSEQ multiplex PCR; TCRdb's version includes in-frame clones alone and lacks a portion of them. The sample records under 150,000 clones, 72% being singletons. The sample consisted of PBMCs. All receptors come from a man aged 45-60 years in good health and CMV-seropositive. Each CDR3 is given with its conserved first and last residue. D genes are given only for firm matches. Clone size is given for some rows only: seen once, a few or many times, or a class if the clone is expanded.

V gene	J gene	D gene	clone size	CDR3 protein	CDR3 DNA
TRBV28	TRBJ2-6	TRBD1	once	CASSEQGARGANVLTF	TGTGCCAGCAGTGAACAGGGGGCCCGGGGGGCCAACGTCCTGACTTTC
TRBV27	TRBJ2-5	TRBD1	.	CASSLGWGQAQETQYF	TGTGCCAGCAGTTTGGGCTGGGGACAGGCTCAAGAGACCCAGTACTTC
TRBV2	TRBJ2-7	TRBD1	.	CASSIQGGTYEQYF	TGTGCCAGCAGTATACAGGGGGGAACCTACGAGCAGTACTTC
TRBV7-2	TRBJ2-5	TRBD2	few	CASSYGTSGRASRETQYF	TGTGCCAGCAGTTACGGGACTAGCGGGAGGGCCAGCCGAGAGACCCAGTACTTC
TRBV5-5	TRBJ2-5	.	.	CASSHSTGWPQETQYF	TGTGCCAGCAGTCATTCGACGGGGTGGCCCCAAGAGACCCAGTACTTC
TRBV5-4	TRBJ2-3	TRBD2	.	CASSLGRRGGVTDTQYF	TGTGCCAGCAGCTTGGGGCGGCGGGGGGGAGTGACAGATACGCAGTATTTT
TRBV6-6	TRBJ1-5	.	.	CASSYFPRQPQHF	TGTGCCAGCAGTTACTTTCCTCGTCAGCCCCAGCATTTT
TRBV5-4	TRBJ1-1	TRBD1	.	CASSPQGMNTEAFF	TGTGCCAGCAGCCCACAGGGGATGAACACTGAAGCTTTCTTT
TRBV11-1	TRBJ2-5	TRBD1	.	CASRSGTGGQETQYF	TGTGCCAGCAGGTCCGGGACAGGGGGACAAGAGACCCAGTACTTC
TRBV18	TRBJ1-1	.	few	CASSPGQFEDPFF	TGTGCCAGCTCACCCGGACAGTTTGAAGACCCTTTCTTT
TRBV7-9	TRBJ2-5	.	.	CASSLLEAIQETQYF	TGTGCCAGCAGCCTCCTGGAGGCGATCCAAGAGACCCAGTACTTC
TRBV2	TRBJ1-6	TRBD1	.	CASSERGQWNSPLHF	TGTGCCAGCAGTGAAAGGGGGCAATGGAATTCACCCCTCCACTTT
TRBV29-1	TRBJ2-7	TRBD1	.	CSVETRQGYEQYF	TGCAGCGTTGAAACCCGACAGGGATACGAGCAGTACTTC
TRBV7-6	TRBJ1-6	TRBD1	.	CASSYGGQGAYSPLHF	TGTGCCAGCAGCTACGGCGGACAGGGGGCCTACTCACCCCTCCACTTT
TRBV12-5	TRBJ1-2	.	few	CASAPDSHGYGYTF	TGTGCTAGTGCCCCGGACAGCCATGGTTATGGCTACACCTTC
TRBV11-1	TRBJ1-1	.	.	CASSLDRNTEAFF	TGTGCCAGCAGCTTAGACAGGAACACTGAAGCTTTCTTT
TRBV6-1	TRBJ2-7	TRBD1	.	CASSEGGTGYEQYF	TGTGCCAGCAGTGAAGGCGGGACAGGGTACGAGCAGTACTTC
TRBV18	TRBJ1-4	.	once	CASSPNDQGRKLFF	TGTGCCAGCTCACCCAACGATCAGGGTAGAAAACTGTTTTTT
TRBV10-2	TRBJ2-7	TRBD1	few	CASSRLPGQGAGEQYF	TGCGCCAGCAGTCGACTCCCGGGACAGGGGGCCGGCGAGCAGTACTTC
TRBV10-2	TRBJ2-2	.	.	CASGRQGGGELFF	TGCGCCAGCGGACGACAGGGAGGCGGGGAGCTGTTTTTT
TRBV27	TRBJ1-2	TRBD1	.	CASSYQGQSNYGYTF	TGTGCCAGCAGTTACCAGGGACAGTCTAACTATGGCTACACCTTC
TRBV4-2	TRBJ2-3	TRBD2	.	CASSPGTSGVTDTQYF	TGTGCCAGCAGCCCCGGGACTAGCGGGGTCACAGATACGCAGTATTTT
TRBV4-2	TRBJ2-7	TRBD1	.	CASSQDNRGAYEQYF	TGTGCCAGCAGCCAAGATAACAGGGGGGCCTACGAGCAGTACTTC
TRBV5-1	TRBJ2-5	.	.	CASSLRTMTLGTVETQYF	TGCGCCAGCAGCTTACGAACTATGACACTAGGGACTGTCGAGACCCAGTACTTC
TRBV5-1	TRBJ2-7	.	.	CASSLGQGWNEQYF	TGCGCCAGCAGCTTGGGGCAGGGATGGAACGAGCAGTACTTC
TRBV9	TRBJ2-3	TRBD2	.	CASSETSGRGADTQYF	TGTGCCAGCAGCGAGACTAGCGGGAGAGGGGCAGATACGCAGTATTTT
TRBV6-5	TRBJ2-2	.	.	CASRGLNTGELFF	TGTGCCAGCAGGGGGCTTAACACCGGGGAGCTGTTTTTT
TRBV19	TRBJ2-2	.	.	CASSFQRDTGELFF	TGTGCCAGTAGTTTCCAGCGGGACACCGGGGAGCTGTTTTTT
TRBV7-9	TRBJ1-3	.	.	CASSLGGYGNTIYF	TGTGCCAGCAGCTTAGGCGGCTATGGAAACACCATATATTTT
TRBV27	TRBJ2-7	.	.	CASSLQAGPSYEQYF	TGTGCCAGCAGTCTACAAGCGGGCCCCTCCTACGAGCAGTACTTC
TRBV15	TRBJ1-2	.	.	CATSRDAGSGYGYTF	TGTGCCACCAGCAGAGATGCCGGGTCGGGCTATGGCTACACCTTC
TRBV11-2	TRBJ1-1	TRBD1	once	CASSFPTGLDTEAFF	TGTGCCAGCAGTTTCCCGACAGGGTTGGACACTGAAGCTTTCTTT
TRBV6-1	TRBJ2-2	TRBD1	.	CASSGPMGQRNTGELFF	TGTGCCAGCAGTGGGCCAATGGGACAGAGAAACACCGGGGAGCTGTTTTTT
TRBV5-1	TRBJ1-4	.	few	CASTEQGPSEKLFF	TGCGCCAGCACCGAACAGGGACCCAGTGAAAAACTGTTTTTT
TRBV5-1	TRBJ2-7	.	.	CASSLVSGGSYEQYF	TGCGCCAGCAGCTTGGTCTCAGGTGGGTCCTACGAGCAGTACTTC
TRBV5-4	TRBJ1-2	TRBD1	.	CASSSSLDRGEGYTF	TGTGCCAGCAGCTCCTCATTGGACAGGGGGGAAGGCTACACCTTC
TRBV6-5	TRBJ2-7	.	.	CASGITTGHYEQYF	TGTGCCAGCGGGATCACGACAGGACACTACGAGCAGTACTTC
TRBV4-1	TRBJ1-6	TRBD1	.	CASSHLTGQGNSPLHF	TGCGCCAGCAGCCATCTAACGGGACAGGGGAATTCACCCCTCCACTTT
TRBV5-5	TRBJ2-7	TRBD2	.	CASSFGTSGRAIFEQYF	TGTGCCAGCAGCTTTGGGACTAGCGGGAGGGCCATTTTCGAGCAGTACTTC
TRBV27	TRBJ2-1	TRBD1	once	CASSYGPHRGGEQFF	TGTGCCAGCAGTTACGGTCCTCACAGGGGCGGCGAGCAGTTCTTC
TRBV7-8	TRBJ2-7	TRBD1	.	CASSKKRQGTEQYF	TGTGCCAGCAGCAAAAAACGACAGGGAACCGAGCAGTACTTC
TRBV27	TRBJ2-5	TRBD2	.	CASSLSSRGTGGQYF	TGTGCCAGCAGTTTATCTTCTAGGGGCACGGGGGGCCAGTACTTC